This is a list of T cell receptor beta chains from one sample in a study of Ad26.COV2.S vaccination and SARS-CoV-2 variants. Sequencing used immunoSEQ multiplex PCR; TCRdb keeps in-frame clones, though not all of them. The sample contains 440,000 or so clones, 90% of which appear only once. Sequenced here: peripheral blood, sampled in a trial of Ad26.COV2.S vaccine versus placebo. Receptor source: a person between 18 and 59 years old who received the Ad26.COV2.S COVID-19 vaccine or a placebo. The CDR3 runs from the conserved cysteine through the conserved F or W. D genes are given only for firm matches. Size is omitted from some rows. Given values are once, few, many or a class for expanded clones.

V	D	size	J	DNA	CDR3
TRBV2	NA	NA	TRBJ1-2	TGTGCCAGCAGTGAACCCCGGGCCCCTCGAAGTCGTGCCGAAGTCAATGGCTACACCTTC	CASSEPRAPRSRAEVNGYTF
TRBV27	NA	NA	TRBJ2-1	TGTGCCAGCAGACCCATGGCCAGGGACAATGAGCAGTTCTTC	CASRPMARDNEQFF
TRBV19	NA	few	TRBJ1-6	TGTGCCAGTAGTACGAAAGAAGGGACACCCCTCCACTTT	CASSTKEGTPLHF
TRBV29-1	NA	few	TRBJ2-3	TGCAGCGTTCGGTCCCCGGGCGGGATCACAGATACGCAGTATTTT	CSVRSPGGITDTQYF
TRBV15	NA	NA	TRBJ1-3	TGTGCCACCAGCAGAGGTGTGTCTGGAAACACCATATATTTT	CATSRGVSGNTIYF
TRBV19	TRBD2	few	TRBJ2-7	TGTGCCAGTGGCCCTAGCGGGGCCTCCTACGAGCAGTACTTC	CASGPSGASYEQYF
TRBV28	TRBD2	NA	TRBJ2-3	TGTGCCAGCAGTTTAGTGGGCTTCGGGGGGGACACAGATACGCAGTATTTT	CASSLVGFGGDTDTQYF
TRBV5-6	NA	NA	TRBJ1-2	TGTGCCAGCAGCTTGGGACAGAAACCTAACTATGGCTACACCTTC	CASSLGQKPNYGYTF
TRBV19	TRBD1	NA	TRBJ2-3	TGTGCCAGTAGTATGGACAGGATTAGCACAGATACGCAGTATTTT	CASSMDRISTDTQYF
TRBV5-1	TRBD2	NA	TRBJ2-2	TGCGCCAGCAGCTTGGCCGCCCCGGGACTAGCGGGAGGGCGGACCGGGGAGCTGTTTTTT	CASSLAAPGLAGGRTGELFF
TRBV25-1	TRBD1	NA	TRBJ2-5	TGTGCCAGCAGTGCCCCCGGGACAGGGAGTGAGACCCAGTACTTC	CASSAPGTGSETQYF
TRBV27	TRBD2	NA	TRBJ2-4	TGTGCCAGCAGCCCGGGACTAGCGGGGGACATTCAGTACTTC	CASSPGLAGDIQYF
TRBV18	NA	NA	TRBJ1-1	TGTGCCAGCTCACCCCGTGGAAGCACTGAAGCTTTCTTT	CASSPRGSTEAFF
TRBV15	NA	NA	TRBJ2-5	TGTGCCACCAGCCCCGGGGCGGCCCAAGAGACCCAGTACTTC	CATSPGAAQETQYF
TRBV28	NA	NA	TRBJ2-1	TGTGCCAGCACCACCTACAATGAGCAGTTCTTC	CASTTYNEQFF
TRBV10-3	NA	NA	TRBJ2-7	TGTGCCATCAGTGAGGGCGGAACCTCCTACGAGCAGTACTTC	CAISEGGTSYEQYF
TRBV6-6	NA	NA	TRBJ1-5	TGTGCCAGCAGTTACTGGGGGGACAATCAGCCCCAGCATTTT	CASSYWGDNQPQHF
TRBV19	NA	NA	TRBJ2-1	TGTGCCAGTAGTATTTATCTAGCATCCCATGAGCAGTTCTTC	CASSIYLASHEQFF
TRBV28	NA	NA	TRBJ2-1	TGTGCCAGCAGTTTGGCCCCATACAATGAGCAGTTCTTC	CASSLAPYNEQFF
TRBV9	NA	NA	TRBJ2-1	TGTGCCAGCAGGGGTAGCGGATCGAATGAGCAGTTCTTC	CASRGSGSNEQFF
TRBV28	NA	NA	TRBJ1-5	TGTGCCAGCAGAACCACAGGGATGGGTGCGGGTCAGCCCCAGCATTTT	CASRTTGMGAGQPQHF
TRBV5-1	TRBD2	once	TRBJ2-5	TGCGCCAGCAGTCCTATCCTACACTCAGCGGGAGGGCTAGAGACCCAGTACTTC	CASSPILHSAGGLETQYF
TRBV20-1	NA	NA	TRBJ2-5	TGCAGTGCTAGTTACCAGCGGGACCAAGAGACCCAGTACTTC	CSASYQRDQETQYF
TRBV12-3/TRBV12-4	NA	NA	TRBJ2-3	TGTGCCAGCAGTTTAGCCTCCAAAGATACGCAGTATTTT	CASSLASKDTQYF
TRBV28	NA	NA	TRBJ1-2	TGTGCCAGCAGTTTGCCCCGGGTTAGAGTTGGATATGGCTACACCTTC	CASSLPRVRVGYGYTF
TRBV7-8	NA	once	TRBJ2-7	TGTGCCAGCAGCTTACCGACAGGCAGCTCCTACGAGCAGTACTTC	CASSLPTGSSYEQYF
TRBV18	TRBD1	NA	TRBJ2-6	TGTGCCAGCTCACTTGGACAGGGGGGCTCTGGGGCCAACGTCCTGACTTTC	CASSLGQGGSGANVLTF
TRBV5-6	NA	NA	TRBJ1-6	TGTGCCAGCAGCTTGGGGGCTGATAATTCACCCCTCCACTTT	CASSLGADNSPLHF
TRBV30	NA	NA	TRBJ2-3	TGTGCCTGGAGTGAGGAGGACGGAACAGATACGCAGTATTTT	CAWSEEDGTDTQYF
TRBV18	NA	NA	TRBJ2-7	TGTGCCAGCTCACCACCGGGCTCCTCCTACGAGCAGTACTTC	CASSPPGSSYEQYF
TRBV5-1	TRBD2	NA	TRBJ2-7	TGCGCCAGTATCGGGACTAGCGGCGAGCAGTACTTC	CASIGTSGEQYF
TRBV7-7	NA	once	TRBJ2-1	TGTGCCAGCAGTCCCGGGACTTTCTCCTACAATGAGCAGTTCTTC	CASSPGTFSYNEQFF
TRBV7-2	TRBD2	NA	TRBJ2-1	TGTGCCAGCAGCCCTGGGGGGGTAAACAATGAGCAGTTCTTC	CASSPGGVNNEQFF
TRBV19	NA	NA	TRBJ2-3	TGTGCCAGTAGACTCGCCCTAGCTCCAGATACGCAGTATTTT	CASRLALAPDTQYF
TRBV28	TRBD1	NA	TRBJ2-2	TGTGCCAGCAGGCGGACAGGGGTTTCTACCGGGGAGCTGTTTTTT	CASRRTGVSTGELFF
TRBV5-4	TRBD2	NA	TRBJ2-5	TGTGCCAGCAGCCTGGCTAGCGGGAGGTCGGAGACCCAGTACTTC	CASSLASGRSETQYF
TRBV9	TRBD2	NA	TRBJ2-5	TGTGCCAGCAGCGTTGGTAGCGGGAGCGAGACCCAGTACTTC	CASSVGSGSETQYF
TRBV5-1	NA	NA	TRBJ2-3	TGCGCCAGCAGCGCAACGGACAGATTTATATTTAGCACAGATACGCAGTATTTT	CASSATDRFIFSTDTQYF
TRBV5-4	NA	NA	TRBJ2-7	TGTGCCAGCAGCTTTGGGAGAGAGCAGTACTTC	CASSFGREQYF
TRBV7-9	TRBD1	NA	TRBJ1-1	TGTGCCAGCAGCTCGCCCCAGGGGGCGGACACTGAAGCTTTCTTT	CASSSPQGADTEAFF
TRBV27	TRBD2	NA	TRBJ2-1	TGTGCCAGCAGTTTAGCCCGGACTAGCGGGAGATCGGATGAGCAGTTCTTC	CASSLARTSGRSDEQFF
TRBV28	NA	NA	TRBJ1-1	TGTGCCAGCAGGTGGGGGGTCAACACTGAAGCTTTCTTT	CASRWGVNTEAFF
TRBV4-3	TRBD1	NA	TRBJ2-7	TGCGCCAGCAGCCTAGACAGGGGTTTTCTCTACGAGCAGTACTTC	CASSLDRGFLYEQYF
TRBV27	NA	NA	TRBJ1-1	TGTGCCAGCAGTTTATCGGCAGGGGCGGACACTGAAGCTTTCTTT	CASSLSAGADTEAFF
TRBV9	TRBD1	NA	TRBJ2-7	TGTGCCAGCAGCGCCCGGGACAGGGGAAACGAGCAGTACTTC	CASSARDRGNEQYF
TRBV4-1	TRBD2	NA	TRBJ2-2	TGCGCCAGCAGCCAAGTAGCGGGAACAGGGGAGCTGTTTTTT	CASSQVAGTGELFF
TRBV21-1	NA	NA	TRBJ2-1	TGTGCCAGCAGCAAAGCGCGGGGTAGCGGGAGGGCCCATGAGCAGTTCTTC	CASSKARGSGRAHEQFF
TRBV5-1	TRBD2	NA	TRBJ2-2	TGCGCCAGCAGCTCCCTGTCTAGCGGGAACACCGGGGAGCTGTTTTTT	CASSSLSSGNTGELFF
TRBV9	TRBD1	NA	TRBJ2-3	TGTGCCAGCAGCGGAAGGACAGGGACCACAGATACGCAGTATTTT	CASSGRTGTTDTQYF
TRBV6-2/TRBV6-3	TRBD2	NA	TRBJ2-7	TGTGCCAGCAGCCGAAGACTAGCGGGAGGGCCCTACGAGCAGTACTTC	CASSRRLAGGPYEQYF
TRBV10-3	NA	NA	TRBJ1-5	TGTGCCATCAGTGAGGGAAGGGGTCAAAATCAGCCCCAGCATTTT	CAISEGRGQNQPQHF
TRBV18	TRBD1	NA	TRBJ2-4	TGTGCCAGCTCACCTGGCGGGACAGGGGGAAACATTCAGTACTTC	CASSPGGTGGNIQYF
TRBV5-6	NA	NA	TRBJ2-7	TGTGCCAGCAGCCCCCAAAACACGGAGTGGGACGAGCAGTACTTC	CASSPQNTEWDEQYF